Following are 32 T cell receptor beta chains from one sample sequenced in a study of cytotoxic CD8 clonotypes in ibrutinib-treated CLL. Profiled with immunoSEQ multiplex PCR; TCRdb holds only in-frame clones, not every one. The sample shows tens of thousands of clones, roughly 49% of them seen only once. Sequencing used PBMCs, obtained before ibrutinib treatment. Source of these receptors: a human donor with chronic lymphocytic leukemia.

The J gene is TRBJ2-6, the V gene TRBV27, with D uncertain. Per the germline V gene, CDR1 is MNHEY and CDR2 is SMNVEV (reference sequence). The V and J ends lost 3 bases and 7 bases respectively, with 10 bases between them. The CDR3 consists of 14 residues. The chain's CDR3 is CASSFSAVANVLTF. The CDR3 nucleotides are TGTGCCAGCAGTTTCTCCGCTGTAGCCAACGTCCTGACTTTC.

Sample share makes this clone medium-sized (0.01 to 0.1%). The sample has other DNA sequences that encode this CDR3 too. The V gene is TRBV19, the J gene TRBJ1-6; D gene ambiguous. The germline CDR1 and CDR2 sequences are LNHDA and SQIVND (reference sequence). The CDR3 loop spans 12 amino acids. Trimming left V 2 bases short and J 7 bases short, with 3 bases between. The CDR3 DNA reads as TGTGCCAGTAGTATACAAAATTCACCCCTCCACTTT. Translating gives CASSIQNSPLHF.

Points on this clone: Other DNA sequences in the same sample also yield this CDR3. The chain combines TRBV6-5 with TRBJ1-1, with 7 nucleotides matching TRBD1. The junction had 3 bases not matched to a gene; V was cut back by 4 bases and J by 1 base. The germline gives CDR1 MNHEY, CDR2 SVGAGI. The CDR3 runs 14 residues. CDR3 amino acids: CASSSRTGNTEAFF. The CDR3 DNA is TGTGCCAGCAGTTCACGGACAGGGAACACTGAAGCTTTCTTT.

The V call is TRBV5-1, the J call TRBJ2-1; TRBD2 agrees at 9 bases. In germline, CDR1 is SGHRS, CDR2 YFSETQ. The V segment lost 2 bases and the J segment 0 bases; nucleotides outside the gene matches: 3. The length of the CDR3 is 16 residues. In DNA form, the CDR3 reads TGCGCCAGCAGCTTTAAAGCGGGGGGCTCCTACAATGAGCAGTTCTTC. Translated: CASSFKAGGSYNEQFF.

The chain links TRBV2 to TRBJ2-1; D assignment may be TRBD1 or TRBD2 (6 bases each). The CDR3 has 12 amino acids. Germline CDR1 is SNHLY and CDR2 is FYNNEI. V lost 5 bases, J lost 8 bases, and 10 bases lay in between. The CDR3 here is CASSPGGHEQFF. The CDR3 DNA sequence: TGTGCCAGCAGTCCCGGGGGCCATGAGCAGTTCTTC.

As for this clone: At one boundary the junction diverges from the germline segment, which might be a read error. The chain carries TRBV7-7 and TRBJ2-5; TRBD2 agrees at 8 bases. Germline CDR1 and CDR2: SSHAT and FNYEAQ (reference sequence). The CDR3 consists of 16 residues. The CDR3 sequence: CASSLVGAGGQETQYF. In nucleotides, the CDR3 is TGTGCTAGCAGCTTAGTTGGTGCGGGGGGCCAAGAGACCCAGTACTTC.

CDR3 loop: CASSQDRTREQYF. For the CDR3, the DNA is TGTGCCAGCAGCCAGGACAGGACTCGTGAGCAGTACTTC. The rearrangement links TRBV7-2 to TRBJ2-7; 7 bases are a match to TRBD1. V lost 5 bases, J lost 7 bases, and 8 bases stayed unmatched. Germline V gene sequence: CDR1 SGHTA, CDR2 FQGNSA. CDR3 length: 13 residues.

The V gene is TRBV7-3, the J gene TRBJ2-7, with 11 nucleotides matching TRBD2. The CDR3 runs 15 residues. Germline CDR1 and CDR2: SGHTA and FQGTGA. With V trimmed by 5 bases and J by 0 bases, 3 bases remained unmatched. This chain's CDR3 is CASSLAGGGSYEQYF. The CDR3 DNA sequence: TGTGCCAGCAGCCTAGCGGGGGGCGGCTCCTACGAGCAGTACTTC.

There are a few counts of this clone. This chain uses TRBV11-2 with TRBJ1-2; TRBD1 matches at 8 bases. CDR3 length: 14 residues. The germline V gene encodes CDR1 SGHAT and CDR2 FQNNGV. V shed 1 base and J 4 bases; nucleotides not matched to a gene: 2. The CDR3 here is CASSLGQGAYGYTF. The DNA for the CDR3 is TGTGCCAGCAGCTTAGGGCAGGGGGCCTATGGCTACACCTTC.

This clone was detected a few times. The chain recombines TRBV6-1 with TRBJ1-1; D ambiguous. The CDR3 extends over 17 amino acids. The V gene lost 0 bases and the J gene lost 3 bases, with 17 bases spanning the gap. From germline, CDR1 is MNHNS and CDR2 SASEGT. The CDR3 DNA reads TGTGCCAGCAGTGAAGCGCTTATGGTCCGGGGAGACACTGAAGCTTTCTTT. This codes for CASSEALMVRGDTEAFF.

Written as DNA, the CDR3 is TGTGCCAGCAGCTCTAGACGGGTAGCGGGGGGGTCGGCCTACGAGCAGTACTTC. It is translated as CASSSRRVAGGSAYEQYF. The V and J genes are TRBV7-2 and TRBJ2-7; 11 bases match TRBD2. Germline assignment: CDR1 SGHTA and CDR2 FQGNSA. The CDR3 spans 18 residues. V lost 4 bases and J lost 2; bases outside the gene matches: 13. The full variable domain, in which reference TRBV7-2 and TRBJ2-7 provide the parts outside the CDR3, is GAGVSQSPSNKVTEKGKDVELRCDPISGHTALYWYRQSLGQGLEFLIYFQGNSAPDKSGLPSDRFSAERTGGSVSTLTIQRTQQEDSAVYLCASSSRRVAGGSAYEQYFGPGTRLTVT.

V gene TRBV5-1 combines with J gene TRBJ2-3; 7 nucleotides agree with TRBD2. CDR1 SGHRS and CDR2 YFSETQ come from the germline V gene. The length of the CDR3 is 14 residues. V lost 0 bases and J lost 7; bases outside the gene matches: 5. The CDR3 loop reads CASSLATSSNTQYF. The CDR3 DNA reads as TGCGCCAGCAGCTTGGCGACTAGCTCAAATACGCAGTATTTT.

The rearrangement uses TRBV5-5 and TRBJ2-7, with 8 bases that match TRBD1. With 0 bases clipped from V and 3 bases from J, the junction kept 8 bases outside the gene matches. The CDR3 covers 16 residues. From germline, CDR1 is SGHKS and CDR2 YYEKEE (reference sequence). The CDR3 here is CASSLAGTGDFYEQYF. The CDR3 nucleotides are TGTGCCAGCAGCTTGGCCGGGACAGGTGACTTCTACGAGCAGTACTTC.

V is TRBV5-1 and J is TRBJ1-2; tentatively, D is TRBD1 (5 bases). V lost 4 bases and J 8 bases, leaving 18 bases between the germline ends. The V gene's germline CDR1 is SGHRS and CDR2 YFSETQ. The CDR3 covers 14 residues. CDR3 sequence reads: CASSLTDQTGGYTF. Written as DNA, the CDR3 is TGCGCCAGCAGCCTGACAGACCAAACTGGCGGCTACACCTTC.

The chain has TRBV7-3 and TRBJ2-7, with D possibly being TRBD1 (6 bases). The CDR3 spans 14 residues. The V end was cut by 5 bases, the J end by 7 bases, with 18 bases between. Germline V gives CDR1 SGHTA, CDR2 FQGTGA. The CDR3, as DNA: TGTGCCAGCAGCCGGACAGCCGTTGCGAGGGAGCAGTACTTC. This encodes CASSRTAVAREQYF.

This chain joins TRBV2 and TRBJ1-5; TRBD1 is a possible D gene (5 bases). This CDR3 comprises 15 residues. V lost 8 bases to trimming and J lost 0 bases, with 14 bases between them. Germline values: CDR1 SNHLY, CDR2 FYNNEI. The CDR3 DNA is TGTGCCAGCCGGGGGAGAGGGGATAGCAATCAGCCCCAGCATTTT. Protein product: CASRGRGDSNQPQHF.

This sequence joins TRBV19 and TRBJ2-5; TRBD1 might be the D (8 bases). The CDR3 has 17 amino acids. Germline CDR1 is LNHDA and CDR2 is SQIVND (reference sequence). With 1 base removed from V and 7 bases from J, the gap between germline ends came to 22 bases. The CDR3: CASSIAPASGGTGTQYF. In nucleotides, the CDR3 is TGTGCCAGTAGTATAGCCCCGGCTTCCGGGGGGACAGGGACCCAGTACTTC.

This chain joins TRBV30 and TRBJ1-1; D is possibly TRBD1 (5 bases). V lost 2 bases to trimming and J lost 2 bases, with 9 bases between them. The CDR3 is made up of 13 amino acids. The germline V gene has CDR1 GTSNPN and CDR2 SVGIG (reference sequence). CDR3 amino acids: CAWSSQVNTEAFF. Here the CDR3 DNA reads TGTGCCTGGAGTTCACAGGTAAACACTGAAGCTTTCTTT. Combining the CDR3 with reference TRBV30 and TRBJ1-1 gives the whole variable domain SQTIHQWPATLVQPVGSPLSLECTVEGTSNPNLYWYRQAAGRGLQLLFYSVGIGQISSEVPQNLSASRPQDRQFILSSKKLLLSDSGFYLCAWSSQVNTEAFFGQGTRLTVV.

V usage is TRBV27 and J usage is TRBJ2-7, with D possibly being TRBD2 (7 bases). Trimming shortened V by 2 bases and J by 1 base, and 18 bases separated the two germline ends. There are 17 residues in the CDR3. Germline V gives CDR1 MNHEY, CDR2 SMNVEV (reference sequence). For the CDR3, the DNA is TGTGCCAGCAGTTTACTGGTGGCGGGGGCACATTCCTACGAGCAGTACTTC. Encoded protein: CASSLLVAGAHSYEQYF.

The chain uses TRBV5-1 and TRBJ2-2; TRBD1 might be the D (6 bases). V lost 0 bases and J 3 bases, leaving 12 bases between the germline ends. This CDR3 contains 16 residues. In germline, CDR1 is SGHRS, CDR2 YFSETQ. The CDR3 protein is CASSLGQGFDTGELFF. The CDR3 region has the DNA TGCGCCAGCAGCTTGGGGCAGGGGTTTGACACCGGGGAGCTGTTTTTT.

The rearrangement uses TRBV6-1 and TRBJ2-7, with 8 bases identical to TRBD1. V shed 6 bases and J 7 bases; nucleotides not matched to a gene: 14. The length of the CDR3 is 15 residues. Germline lookup yields CDR1 MNHNS and CDR2 SASEGT. CDR3 loop: CASRSSRTGLVEQYF. As DNA, the CDR3 is TGTGCCAGCAGATCCTCGAGGACAGGGTTGGTTGAGCAGTACTTC.

The chain recombines TRBV7-2 with TRBJ1-6; D is unclear. The CDR3 is 18 residues long. V was pared by 1 base and J by 0 bases, with 13 bases between. CDR1 SGHTA and CDR2 FQGNSA come from the germline V gene. CDR3 bases: TGTGCCAGCAGCTTAGTTGGTCGCCTGAGCTCCTATAATTCACCCCTCCACTTT. Protein: CASSLVGRLSSYNSPLHF.

This clone was seen a handful of times. The chain joins TRBV6-6 to TRBJ1-4; 9 positions agree with TRBD1. CDR1 and CDR2 (germline): MNHNY, SVGAGI (reference sequence). This CDR3 has 13 amino acids. J was trimmed by 10 bases and V by 5 bases; bases with no gene match: 5. The CDR3 DNA follows: TGTGCCAGCAGTGGTACAGGGGGCGGAAAACTGTTTTTT. This gives the protein CASSGTGGGKLFF.

The gene calls are TRBV25-1 and TRBJ1-3, with TRBD1 matching 11 bases. Germline V gene data show CDR1 as MGHDK and CDR2 as SYGVNS. The J segment lost 0 bases and the V segment lost 6 bases, leaving 10 bases of the junction unmatched. The CDR3 loop spans 18 amino acids. The CDR3 loop is CASRPLGQGASSGNTIYF. DNA of the CDR3: TGTGCCAGCAGACCCCTAGGACAGGGGGCGAGCTCTGGAAACACCATATATTTT. Based on the CDR3 plus reference TRBV25-1 and TRBJ1-3, the full variable domain is EADIYQTPRYLVIGTGKKITLECSQTMGHDKMYWYQQDPGMELHLIHYSYGVNSTEKGDLSSESTVSRIRTEHFPLTLESARPSHTSQYLCASRPLGQGASSGNTIYFGEGSWLTVV.

The chain uses TRBV7-9 and TRBJ2-7; possibly TRBD1 for D (6 bases). V was trimmed by 5 bases and J by 7 bases, leaving 9 bases between them. This CDR3 has 11 residues. Germline values: CDR1 SEHNR, CDR2 FQNEAQ (reference sequence). CDR3 nucleotide sequence: TGTGCCAGCAGCACCCAGGGGGAGCAGTACTTC. It translates to CASSTQGEQYF. Variable domain in full (rest from reference TRBV7-9 and TRBJ2-7): DTGVSQNPRHKITKRGQNVTFRCDPISEHNRLYWYRQTLGQGPEFLTYFQNEAQLEKSRLLSDRFSAERPKGSFSTLEIQRTEQGDSAMYLCASSTQGEQYFGPGTRLTVT.

The gene calls are TRBV30 and TRBJ2-1, with 8 bases lining up with TRBD2. CDR1 and CDR2 from the germline V gene are GTSNPN and SVGIG (reference sequence). V shed 3 bases, J shed 5 bases, and the junction held 9 bases outside the gene matches. The CDR3 spans 15 residues. As DNA, the CDR3 is TGTGCCTGGAGCTCGGGACTAGGTGTCAACAATGAGCAGTTCTTC. This translates into CAWSSGLGVNNEQFF. Full variable domain (rest looked up from reference TRBV30 and TRBJ2-1): SQTIHQWPATLVQPVGSPLSLECTVEGTSNPNLYWYRQAAGRGLQLLFYSVGIGQISSEVPQNLSASRPQDRQFILSSKKLLLSDSGFYLCAWSSGLGVNNEQFFGPGTRLTVL.

The chain couples TRBV7-9 to TRBJ2-5; D ambiguous. Germline assignment: CDR1 SEHNR and CDR2 FQNEAQ (reference sequence). The CDR3 totals 13 residues. The V gene lost 5 bases and the J gene lost 2 bases, with 9 bases spanning the gap. The CDR3 nucleotides are TGTGCCAGCAGCCTACAATTACAAGAGACCCAGTACTTC. It is translated as CASSLQLQETQYF.

The rearrangement uses TRBV18 and TRBJ2-3; 8 bases align to TRBD2. Trimming at V came to 2 bases and at J to 4 bases, leaving 5 bases not matched to a gene. This CDR3 has 15 amino acids. Germline CDR1 KGHSH, CDR2 LQKENI. The CDR3 DNA reads TGTGCCAGCTCACCAGGGACTAGTAAGGCAGATACGCAGTATTTT. Translating gives CASSPGTSKADTQYF.

Of note for this clone: This may come from a read error, since a much larger clone is one base off. The V call is TRBV7-9, the J call TRBJ2-1; 8 bases fit TRBD2. Trimming took 2 bases from V and 8 from J; bases not matched to a gene: 11. This CDR3 has 16 amino acids. Per germline, CDR1 SEHNR and CDR2 FQNEAQ (reference sequence). CDR3 loop: CASSLFGGGVEDEQFF. Written as DNA, the CDR3 is TGTGCCAGCAGCTTATTCGGGGGGGGTGTTGAGGATGAGCAGTTCTTC.

This clone has only one observation. The gene calls are TRBV5-6 and TRBJ2-1, with 9 bases matching TRBD2. The ends lost 6 bases at V and 7 bases at J; junction bases unmatched: 5. The germline CDR1 and CDR2 sequences are SGHDT and YYEEEE. The CDR3 extends over 13 amino acids. The CDR3 protein is CASTSGVVNEQFF. CDR3 nucleotide sequence: TGTGCCAGCACTAGCGGGGTTGTTAATGAGCAGTTCTTC.

The chain links TRBV18 to TRBJ1-1; D unresolved. The CDR3 spans 13 residues. Trimming pared 4 bases from V and 1 base from J, leaving 7 bases between. Per germline, CDR1 KGHSH and CDR2 LQKENI. The CDR3 DNA sequence: TGTGCCAGCTCACTAACAACGAACACTGAAGCTTTCTTT. Translation: CASSLTTNTEAFF.

This clone showed up many times. The chain is built from TRBV19 and TRBJ1-3; TRBD1 matches 11 bases. Unmatched junction bases numbered 4, after V lost 6 bases and J lost 0 bases. The CDR3 totals 16 residues. Germline V CDR1 and CDR2: LNHDA, SQIVND (reference sequence). CDR3 DNA sequence: TGTGCCAGTAGCCCTGGACAGGGGGCCTCTGGAAACACCATATATTTT. Residues: CASSPGQGASGNTIYF.